Following are 13 T cell receptor beta chains from one sample sequenced in a study of T cells in localized non-small cell lung cancer (dated by TCRdb to about 2020). The library was made by the immunoSEQ multiplex PCR assay. Imported from immuneACCESS, the table was reduced by TCRdb to in-frame sequences with V and J called. These copies leave out some clones; in studies compared against another copy, an unresolved V gene accounts for under half, and the cause of the remainder is not known. For this sample there are 21,000 or so clones; 85% to 90% appear just once. The ten top clones hold roughly 15% of the sample. This specimen was PBMCs, taken before any cancer treatment. The receptors stem from a woman aged 35 to 70 with stage II squamous cell lung carcinoma.

The chain links TRBV18 to TRBJ2-7, with 11 bases fitting TRBD2. The V and J ends lost 5 bases and 5 bases, in that order; junction bases with no gene match: 8. The CDR3 runs 15 residues. The germline V gene has CDR1 KGHSH and CDR2 LQKENI. The DNA of the CDR3 is TGTGCCAGCTCAAGCCAACTAGCGGGAGCCCACGAGCAGTACTTC. Protein: CASSSQLAGAHEQYF.

V is TRBV28 and J is TRBJ1-2; D unclear. The CDR3 is made up of 12 amino acids. Per germline, CDR1 MDHEN and CDR2 SYDVKM. Trimming took 2 bases from V and 4 from J, leaving 5 bases between them. CDR3: CASSLSSYGYTF. The DNA of the CDR3 is TGTGCCAGCAGTTTAAGCAGCTATGGCTACACCTTC.

The chain couples TRBV4-3 to TRBJ1-1, with D possibly matching TRBD1 (5 bases). Germline V CDR1 and CDR2: LGHNA, YSLEER. The V gene lost 3 bases and the J gene lost 4 bases, with 15 bases spanning the gap. The CDR3 has 15 residues. Here the CDR3 reads CASSHTDRDATEAFF. CDR3 DNA sequence: TGCGCCAGCAGCCACACCGACCGGGACGCCACTGAAGCTTTCTTT.

This chain links TRBV10-3 with TRBJ2-3; D unclear. The germline CDR1 and CDR2 sequences are ENHRY and SYGVKD. The CDR3 is 11 amino acids. V lost 11 bases to trimming and J lost 0 bases, with 6 bases between them. CDR3 residues: CAATSTDTQYF. CDR3 coding DNA: TGTGCCGCCACTAGCACAGATACGCAGTATTTT.

The V call is TRBV9, the J call TRBJ2-3, with a possible D match to TRBD1 (5 bases). V lost 4 bases and J 1 base, leaving 13 bases between the germline ends. Looked up from germline, CDR1 is SGDLS and CDR2 is YYNGEE. The CDR3 consists of 15 residues. The CDR3 sequence is CASSQWGRGTDTQYF. In DNA, the CDR3 is TGTGCCAGCAGCCAATGGGGCAGAGGCACAGATACGCAGTATTTT.

The J gene is TRBJ2-5, the V gene TRBV19; possibly TRBD1 for D (6 bases). This CDR3 has 16 residues. CDR1 is LNHDA, CDR2 SQIVND, per germline (reference sequence). The ends were cut back, 3 bases at V and 3 bases at J, with 17 bases in the middle. CDR3 nucleotides: TGTGCCAGTAGTATGGGGAGCTGGGGGACAAAAGAGACCCAGTACTTC. It is translated as CASSMGSWGTKETQYF.

The J gene is TRBJ1-5, the V gene TRBV2, with TRBD1 matching over 8 bases. J was trimmed by 3 bases and V by 5 bases; bases with no gene match: 9. From germline, CDR1 is SNHLY and CDR2 FYNNEI. CDR3 length equals 16 residues. The CDR3 DNA reads TGTGCCAGCAGTCGGGACAGGCTAGGGTACAATCAGCCCCAGCATTTT. Residues: CASSRDRLGYNQPQHF.

The V gene is TRBV28, the J gene TRBJ1-1; D is ambiguous. CDR1 and CDR2 (germline): MDHEN, SYDVKM. This CDR3 has 11 amino acids. The V end lost 7 bases, the J end lost 4 bases, and 7 bases lay between the germline ends. The CDR3 nucleotides read TGTGCCAGCACGTCCGGCACTGAAGCTTTCTTT. Translated, it gives CASTSGTEAFF.

The chain carries TRBV15 and TRBJ2-1, with TRBD2 matching over 11 bases. Germline CDR1 and CDR2: LNHNV and YYDKDF (reference sequence). The CDR3 runs 20 residues. The junction had 15 bases not matched to a gene; V was cut back by 4 bases and J by 1 base. CDR3 loop: CATSKARLAGLEWSYNEQFF. The CDR3 nucleotides read TGTGCCACCAGCAAAGCCCGACTAGCGGGATTAGAGTGGTCCTACAATGAGCAGTTCTTC.

The chain carries TRBV10-1 and TRBJ2-5, with TRBD2 as a possible D gene (5 bases). V lost 2 bases, J lost 5 bases, and 12 bases lay in between. This CDR3 region has 14 residues. From germline, CDR1 is WNHNN and CDR2 SYGVQD (reference sequence). Written as DNA, the CDR3 is TGCGCCAGCAGTGAGACCCTAGCTCTGGAGACCCAGTACTTC. It translates to CASSETLALETQYF.

This chain uses TRBV19 with TRBJ2-1; 10 bases align to TRBD1. The CDR3 sequence is 14 residues long. The V segment lost 7 bases and the J segment 8 bases; nucleotides outside the gene matches: 8. Germline V gene sequence: CDR1 LNHDA, CDR2 SQIVND (reference sequence). For the CDR3, the DNA is TGTGCCAGTAAGGACAGGGGGTCTGGTCATGAGCAGTTCTTC. Encoded protein: CASKDRGSGHEQFF.

J is TRBJ1-5 and V is TRBV18; TRBD1 agrees at 9 bases. Germline-derived CDR1 and CDR2 are KGHSH and LQKENI. Trimming removed 6 bases from V and 4 bases from J; junction bases left unmatched: 4. This CDR3 has 14 amino acids. The CDR3 sequence: CASSAGTGNQPQHF. The CDR3 DNA follows: TGTGCCAGCTCGGCCGGGACAGGGAATCAGCCCCAGCATTTT.

V and J are TRBV7-2 and TRBJ2-1; 13 bases align to TRBD2. J lost 5 bases, V lost 5 bases, and 3 bases had no gene match. Germline V gene lookup returns CDR1 SGHTA and CDR2 FQGNSA. This CDR3 is built from 15 residues. The CDR3 coding sequence is TGTGCCAGCAGCGCACTAGCGGGAGGGAACAATGAGCAGTTCTTC. It codes for CASSALAGGNNEQFF. Looking up the rest from reference TRBV7-2 and TRBJ2-1 gives the full variable domain: GAGVSQSPSNKVTEKGKDVELRCDPISGHTALYWYRQSLGQGLEFLIYFQGNSAPDKSGLPSDRFSAERTGGSVSTLTIQRTQQEDSAVYLCASSALAGGNNEQFFGPGTRLTVL.